Listed below are T cell receptor beta chains from one sample, sequenced in a study of blood T cell repertoires in COVID-19. Assay: immunoSEQ multiplex PCR; the TCRdb copy retains only in-frame clones and omits some. The table includes 300,000 to 450,000 clones, around 85% detected once. Specimen: peripheral blood. The receptors shown here come from a woman aged 18-29 years with acute or convalescent COVID-19. Both conserved end residues are part of each CDR3. D genes are given only for firm matches. The size of a clone is reported for some rows only, either as once, few or many, or as a class for expanded clones.

D gene,J gene,V gene,clone size,CDR3 DNA,CDR3 protein
.,TRBJ2-1,TRBV27,.,TGTGCCAGCAGTTTATCGGAAGTGGGAGGAGACTACAATGAGCAGTTCTTC,CASSLSEVGGDYNEQFF
.,TRBJ1-6,TRBV19,.,TGTGCCAGTAGTTCCGACAGGTTCAATTCACCCCTCCACTTT,CASSSDRFNSPLHF
.,TRBJ1-6,TRBV30,few,TGTGCCTGGAGGGCCCAGGGGAGGGGGTATAATTCACCCCTCCACTTT,CAWRAQGRGYNSPLHF
.,TRBJ1-2,TRBV21-1,.,TGTGCCAGCAGCAAAGAATTCCTAACAGGGCTTGGCTACACCTTC,CASSKEFLTGLGYTF
.,TRBJ1-5,TRBV2,few,TGTGCCAGCCTCGGACAGAACTCCGGGGGCAATCAGCCCCAGCATTTT,CASLGQNSGGNQPQHF
.,TRBJ2-2,TRBV1,.,TGCACCAGCAGCCCCGGTCGAGGTTTCGGGGAGCTGTTTTTT,CTSSPGRGFGELFF
TRBD1,TRBJ1-2,TRBV5-1,once,TGCGCCAGCAGCACAGGGGCTGAGGGCTATGGCTACACCTTC,CASSTGAEGYGYTF
.,TRBJ1-1,TRBV6-6,.,TGTGCCAGCAGTTACGGGGGGGGAGGCACTGAAGCTTTCTTT,CASSYGGGGTEAFF
.,TRBJ2-1,TRBV18,.,TGTGCCAGCTCACCGGGTTTGACAGTAATTGGCAATGAGCAGTTCTTC,CASSPGLTVIGNEQFF
TRBD2,TRBJ2-7,TRBV24-1,.,TGTGCCACCAGTGATAGGACTAGCGGGAAATACGAGCAGTACTTC,CATSDRTSGKYEQYF
TRBD1,TRBJ1-6,TRBV7-2,.,TGTGCCAGCAGCTTATACAGGGGGGCTTCACCCCTCCACTTT,CASSLYRGASPLHF
.,TRBJ2-1,TRBV6-1,once,TGTGCCAGCAGTGAACTACCGGGAAGGTCCTACAATGAGCAGTTCTTC,CASSELPGRSYNEQFF
TRBD2,TRBJ2-7,TRBV5-1,once,TGCGCCAGCAGCTTGAGGCTAGCGGGTGTGAACGAGCAGTACTTC,CASSLRLAGVNEQYF
.,TRBJ2-3,TRBV24-1,.,TGTGCCACCAGCGACTCCTCATCAGATACGCAGTATTTT,CATSDSSSDTQYF
.,TRBJ2-7,TRBV28,.,TGTGCCAGCAACGGACTGAACCAAGCCTACGAGCAGTACTTC,CASNGLNQAYEQYF
TRBD1,TRBJ1-6,TRBV27,.,TGTGCCAGCAGTTTACTAGGCCCGGGACAGGGCAATTCACCCCTCCACTTT,CASSLLGPGQGNSPLHF
TRBD2,TRBJ2-7,TRBV3-1/TRBV3-2,.,TGTGCCAGCAGCCAAGGCCTAGCGGGAGGCGCAACCTACGAGCAGTACTTC,CASSQGLAGGATYEQYF
.,TRBJ2-6,TRBV19,.,TGTGCCAGTAGTATCACCTCACGGACAGAACCCTCTGGGGCCAACGTCCTGACTTTC,CASSITSRTEPSGANVLTF
TRBD1,TRBJ1-2,TRBV3-1/TRBV3-2,.,TGTGCCAGCAGCCCACCCACGACAGGGTGGGGCTATGGCTACACCTTC,CASSPPTTGWGYGYTF
TRBD1,TRBJ1-1,TRBV7-9,.,TGTGCCAGCAGGGAAGAGACAGGGGGCAACACTGAAGCTTTCTTT,CASREETGGNTEAFF
.,TRBJ2-2,TRBV9,.,TGTGCCAGCAGAGATCGGAGGACCGGGGAGCTGTTTTTT,CASRDRRTGELFF
.,TRBJ2-5,TRBV28,.,TGTGCCAGCAGCCCGGTCGGAGCGGTACAAGAGACCCAGTACTTC,CASSPVGAVQETQYF
TRBD2,TRBJ2-5,TRBV9,.,TGTGCCAGCAGCGTTTTCAGCGGGGGATTTCAAGAGACCCAGTACTTC,CASSVFSGGFQETQYF
.,TRBJ1-4,TRBV6-5,.,TGTGCCAGCAGTTACTCCGAGGGTAATGAAAAACTGTTTTTT,CASSYSEGNEKLFF
TRBD1,TRBJ1-5,TRBV28,.,TGTGCCAGCAGTCTGGGACAGGGTCTCAATCAGCCCCAGCATTTT,CASSLGQGLNQPQHF
TRBD2,TRBJ2-7,TRBV10-2,.,TGCGCCAGCAGTGGCGGGACTAGCGACGAGCAGTACTTC,CASSGGTSDEQYF
.,TRBJ1-1,TRBV5-1,once,TGCGCCAGCAGCTTGAGTAGTTACACTGAAGCTTTCTTT,CASSLSSYTEAFF
TRBD1,TRBJ2-6,TRBV6-5,once,TGTGCCAGCAGTATACAGGGGGGTGGGGCCAACGTCCTGACTTTC,CASSIQGGGANVLTF
.,TRBJ1-1,TRBV29-1,few,TGCAGCGTTCTTACAGGGCTCACTGAAGCTTTCTTT,CSVLTGLTEAFF
TRBD1,TRBJ2-7,TRBV29-1,.,TGCAGCGTCGGACAGGTAATCCGGGGCGAGCAGTACTTC,CSVGQVIRGEQYF
TRBD1,TRBJ1-5,TRBV28,.,TGTGCCAGCAGTTTTGACAGGGTTCAGCCCCAGCATTTT,CASSFDRVQPQHF
.,TRBJ2-5,TRBV5-1,.,TGCGCCAGCAGCTTGGAGGGGATGAGGGAGACCCAGTACTTC,CASSLEGMRETQYF
.,TRBJ1-6,TRBV2,few,TGTGCCAGCACCAAAGACAGTTTTTATAATTCACCCCTCCACTTT,CASTKDSFYNSPLHF
TRBD2,TRBJ2-5,TRBV5-6,.,TGTGCCAGCAGCAAACAGGGACTAGCGGGGCAAGAGACCCAGTACTTC,CASSKQGLAGQETQYF
TRBD2,TRBJ2-1,TRBV19,many,TGTGCCAGTAGTGCCCTTTGGGCGGGAGACATCAGCTCCTACAATGAGCAGTTCTTC,CASSALWAGDISSYNEQFF
.,TRBJ1-4,TRBV5-5,.,TGTGCCAGCAGCTTGGTGTCGGCAGGGTGGACTAATGAAAAACTGTTTTTT,CASSLVSAGWTNEKLFF
.,TRBJ1-1,TRBV20-1,.,TGCAGAACTGAAATCAACACTGAAGCTTTCTTT,CRTEINTEAFF
.,TRBJ2-7,TRBV5-1,.,TGCGCCAGCAGCTTGGAACAGGACCAGTACTTC,CASSLEQDQYF
.,TRBJ1-6,TRBV30,.,TGTGCCTGGAGGAGGTTATACTCCCTCCACTTT,CAWRRLYSLHF
.,TRBJ1-1,TRBV4-2,.,TGTGCCAGCAGCCAAGATGGTCAGGGGACTGAAGCTTTCTTT,CASSQDGQGTEAFF
.,TRBJ2-1,TRBV28,.,TGTGCCAGCATCAGCGGGGACAGGAACTACAATGAGCAGTTCTTC,CASISGDRNYNEQFF
.,TRBJ2-7,TRBV12-3/TRBV12-4,.,TGTGCCAGCAGTTCCCGGGAACCCTACGAGCAGTACTTC,CASSSREPYEQYF
TRBD2,TRBJ2-1,TRBV7-3,.,TGTGCCAGCAGCTCCACTAGCGCAGGTGAGCAGTTCTTC,CASSSTSAGEQFF
.,TRBJ1-1,TRBV12-5,.,TGTGCTAGTGGTTTGCCGCTGGCAGAAGCTTTCTTT,CASGLPLAEAFF
.,TRBJ1-3,TRBV6-4,.,TGTGCCAGCAGTGCCGGAACAGGGACTGGAAACACCATATATTTT,CASSAGTGTGNTIYF
TRBD1,TRBJ1-3,TRBV10-3,.,TGTGCCATCAGTGAAGGGACAGGGACGCCGTCAGGAAACACCATATATTTT,CAISEGTGTPSGNTIYF
.,TRBJ1-1,TRBV6-5,.,TGTGCCAGCAGCTTGGGGGGGGGTCGGACTGAAGCTTTCTTT,CASSLGGGRTEAFF